The table lists the clone carrying this T cell receptor (beta chain) with a count of one. The data stem from a study of Ad26.COV2.S vaccination and SARS-CoV-2 variants. Measured with immunoSEQ multiplex PCR; TCRdb has only the in-frame clones, and not every one. Of approximately 280,000 clones detected, more than 75% appear once; the ten largest clones hold about 3.1%. The V and J ends lost 6 bases and 6 bases, in that order; junction bases with no gene match: 7. Germline assignment: CDR1 MNHEY and CDR2 SMNVEV (reference sequence). CDR3 length equals 15 residues. Treatment defined: some 20 received Ad26.COV2.S at low or high dose, single or two shots; about five received placebo; per-sample allocation not given. Samples analyzed were those drawn on day 63 after the first vaccine or placebo injection.

The chain is built from TRBV27 and TRBJ2-1, with 11 bases lining up with TRBD2. Source: peripheral blood, taken in a trial of Ad26.COV2.S vaccine versus placebo. This TCR derives from a person aged 18-60 years who received the Ad26.COV2.S COVID-19 vaccine or a placebo. CDR3 residues: CASSLLAGVINEQFF. The CDR3 region has the DNA TGTGCCAGCAGCTTACTAGCGGGAGTTATCAATGAGCAGTTCTTC.